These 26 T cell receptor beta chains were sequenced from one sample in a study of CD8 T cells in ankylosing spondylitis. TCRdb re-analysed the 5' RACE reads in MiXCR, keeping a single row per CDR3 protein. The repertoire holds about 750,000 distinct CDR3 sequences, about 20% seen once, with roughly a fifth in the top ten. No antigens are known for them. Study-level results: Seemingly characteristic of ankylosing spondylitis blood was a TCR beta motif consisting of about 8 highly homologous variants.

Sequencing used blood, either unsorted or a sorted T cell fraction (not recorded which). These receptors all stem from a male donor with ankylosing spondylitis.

In nucleotides, the CDR3 is TGTGCCAGCAGCCAGGGGTCAGGGGTACCCTACGAGCAGTACTTC. Amino acid sequence: CASSQGSGVPYEQYF. The rearrangement uses TRBV3-1 and TRBJ2-7, with D possibly being TRBD1 (6 bases). The CDR3 is 15 amino acids. The V end was cut by 3 bases, the J end by 2 bases, with 14 bases between. Per the germline V gene, CDR1 is LGHDT and CDR2 is YNNKEL (reference sequence).

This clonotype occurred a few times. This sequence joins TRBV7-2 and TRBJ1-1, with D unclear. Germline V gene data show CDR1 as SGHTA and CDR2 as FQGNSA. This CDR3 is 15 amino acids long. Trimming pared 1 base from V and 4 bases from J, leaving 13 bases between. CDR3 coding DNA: TGTGCCAGCAGCTTAGATGTCAGCCGGGTCACTGAAGCTTTCTTT. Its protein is CASSLDVSRVTEAFF.

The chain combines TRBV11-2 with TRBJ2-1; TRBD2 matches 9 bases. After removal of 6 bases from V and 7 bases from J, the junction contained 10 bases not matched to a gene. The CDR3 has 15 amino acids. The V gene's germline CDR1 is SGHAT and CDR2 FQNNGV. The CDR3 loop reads CASSLLAGDVNEQFF. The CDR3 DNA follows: TGTGCCAGCAGTTTATTAGCGGGGGATGTAAATGAGCAGTTCTTC.

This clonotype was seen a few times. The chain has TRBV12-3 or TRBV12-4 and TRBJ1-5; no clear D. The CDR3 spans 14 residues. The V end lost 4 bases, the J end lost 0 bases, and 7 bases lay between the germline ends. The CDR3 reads CASSSENSNQPQHF. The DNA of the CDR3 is TGTGCCAGCAGTTCAGAAAATAGCAATCAGCCCCAGCATTTT.

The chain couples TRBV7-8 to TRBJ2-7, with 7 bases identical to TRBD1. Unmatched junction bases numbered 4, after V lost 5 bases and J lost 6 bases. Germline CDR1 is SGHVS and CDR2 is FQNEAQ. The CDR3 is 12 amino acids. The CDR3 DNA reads TGTGCCAGCAGCACTAGGACAGGCGAGCAGTACTTC. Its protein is CASSTRTGEQYF.

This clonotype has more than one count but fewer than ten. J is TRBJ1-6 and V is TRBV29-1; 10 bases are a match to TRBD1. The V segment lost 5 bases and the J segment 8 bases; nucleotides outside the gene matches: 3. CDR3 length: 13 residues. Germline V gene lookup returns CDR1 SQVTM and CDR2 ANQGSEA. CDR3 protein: CSVRTGGDSPLHF. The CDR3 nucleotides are TGCAGCGTTCGGACAGGGGGTGATTCACCCCTCCACTTT.

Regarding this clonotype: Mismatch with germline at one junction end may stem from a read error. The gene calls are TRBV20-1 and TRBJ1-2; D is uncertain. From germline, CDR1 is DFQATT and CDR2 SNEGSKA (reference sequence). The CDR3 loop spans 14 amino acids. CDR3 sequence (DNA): TGCTGTGCTAGAGTTGTGGGGATTTGGGCTGGCTACACCTTC. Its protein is CCARVVGIWAGYTF.

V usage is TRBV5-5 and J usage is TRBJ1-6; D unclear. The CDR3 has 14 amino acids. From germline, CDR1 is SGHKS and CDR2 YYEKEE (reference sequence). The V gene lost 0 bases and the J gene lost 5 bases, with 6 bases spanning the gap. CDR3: CASSLVGHNSPLHF. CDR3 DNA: TGTGCCAGCAGCTTGGTCGGTCATAATTCACCCCTCCACTTT.

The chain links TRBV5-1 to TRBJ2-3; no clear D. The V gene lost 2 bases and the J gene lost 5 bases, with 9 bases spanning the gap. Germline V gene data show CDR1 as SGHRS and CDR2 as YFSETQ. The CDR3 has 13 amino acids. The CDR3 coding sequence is TGCGCCAGCAGCTTAGAGTTTGGAGATACGCAGTATTTT. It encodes CASSLEFGDTQYF.

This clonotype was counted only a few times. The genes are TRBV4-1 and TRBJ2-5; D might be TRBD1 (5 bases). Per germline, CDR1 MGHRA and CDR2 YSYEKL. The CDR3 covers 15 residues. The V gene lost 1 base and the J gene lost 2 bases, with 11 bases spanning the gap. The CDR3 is CASSQVFQGQETQYF. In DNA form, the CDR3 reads TGCGCCAGCAGCCAAGTATTTCAGGGTCAAGAGACCCAGTACTTC.

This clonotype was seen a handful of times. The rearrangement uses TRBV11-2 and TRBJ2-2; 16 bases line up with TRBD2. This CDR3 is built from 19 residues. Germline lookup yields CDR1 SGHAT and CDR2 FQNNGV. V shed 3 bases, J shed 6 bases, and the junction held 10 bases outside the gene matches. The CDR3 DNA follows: TGTGCCAGCAGCTTTCAGGGAGGGACTAGCGGGAGGGCGCCCGGGGAGCTGTTTTTT. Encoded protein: CASSFQGGTSGRAPGELFF.

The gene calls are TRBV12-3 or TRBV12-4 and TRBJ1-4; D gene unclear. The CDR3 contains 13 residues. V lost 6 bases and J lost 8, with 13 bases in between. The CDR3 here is CASRPGLGEKLFF. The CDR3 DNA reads TGTGCCAGCAGACCTGGACTTGGGGAAAAACTGTTTTTT.

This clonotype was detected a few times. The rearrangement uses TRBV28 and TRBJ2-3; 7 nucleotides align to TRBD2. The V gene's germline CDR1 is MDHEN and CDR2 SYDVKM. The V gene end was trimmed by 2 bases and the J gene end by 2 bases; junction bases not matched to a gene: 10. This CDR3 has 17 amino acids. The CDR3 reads CASSLRSSGSVTDTQYF. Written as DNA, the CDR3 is TGTGCCAGCAGTTTACGTAGTAGCGGGTCCGTCACAGATACGCAGTATTTT.

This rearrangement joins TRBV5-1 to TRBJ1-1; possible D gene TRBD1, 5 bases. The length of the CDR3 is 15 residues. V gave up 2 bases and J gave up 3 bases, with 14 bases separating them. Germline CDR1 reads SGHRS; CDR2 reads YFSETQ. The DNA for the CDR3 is TGCGCCAGCAGCTTTCTGGCCCGGGGGGACACTGAAGCTTTCTTT. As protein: CASSFLARGDTEAFF.

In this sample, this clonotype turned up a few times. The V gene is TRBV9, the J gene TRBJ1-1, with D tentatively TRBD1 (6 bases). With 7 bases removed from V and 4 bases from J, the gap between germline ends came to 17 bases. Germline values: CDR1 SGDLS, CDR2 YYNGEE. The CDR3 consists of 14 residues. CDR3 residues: CASAGVGEGTEAFF. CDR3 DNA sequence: TGTGCCAGCGCAGGGGTTGGGGAGGGCACTGAAGCTTTCTTT.

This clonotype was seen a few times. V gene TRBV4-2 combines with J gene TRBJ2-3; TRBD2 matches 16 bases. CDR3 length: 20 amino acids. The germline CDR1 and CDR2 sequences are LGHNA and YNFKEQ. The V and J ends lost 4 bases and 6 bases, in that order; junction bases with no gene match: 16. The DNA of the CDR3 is TGTGCCAGCAGCCGAGACCTTGCCGGGACTAGCGGGAGGGCCATGGATACGCAGTATTTT. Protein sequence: CASSRDLAGTSGRAMDTQYF.

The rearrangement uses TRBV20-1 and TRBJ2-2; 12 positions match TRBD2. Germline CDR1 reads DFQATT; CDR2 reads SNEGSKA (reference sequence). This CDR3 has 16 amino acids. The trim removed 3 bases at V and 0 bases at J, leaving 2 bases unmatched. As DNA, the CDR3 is TGCAGTGCTAGCACTAGCGGGGGGACGAACACCGGGGAGCTGTTTTTT. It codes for CSASTSGGTNTGELFF.

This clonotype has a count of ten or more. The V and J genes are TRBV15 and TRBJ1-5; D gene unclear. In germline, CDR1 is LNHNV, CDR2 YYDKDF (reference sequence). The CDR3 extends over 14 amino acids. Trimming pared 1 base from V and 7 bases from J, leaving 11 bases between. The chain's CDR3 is CATSRGGPEQPQHF. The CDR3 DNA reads TGTGCCACCAGCAGAGGAGGTCCGGAGCAGCCCCAGCATTTT.

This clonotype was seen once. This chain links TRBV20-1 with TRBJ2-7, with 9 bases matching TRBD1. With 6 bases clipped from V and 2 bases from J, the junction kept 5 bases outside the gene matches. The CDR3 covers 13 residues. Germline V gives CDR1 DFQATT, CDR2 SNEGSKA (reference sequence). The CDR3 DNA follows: TGCAGTGCGTCTGGACAGGGGACCTACGAGCAGTACTTC. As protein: CSASGQGTYEQYF.

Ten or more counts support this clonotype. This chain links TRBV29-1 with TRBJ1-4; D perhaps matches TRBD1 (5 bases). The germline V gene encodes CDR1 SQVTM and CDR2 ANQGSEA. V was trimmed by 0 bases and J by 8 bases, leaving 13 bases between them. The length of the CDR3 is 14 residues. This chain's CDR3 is CSVEDRRDPEKLFF. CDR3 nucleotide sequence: TGCAGCGTTGAAGATCGGAGGGACCCAGAAAAACTGTTTTTT.

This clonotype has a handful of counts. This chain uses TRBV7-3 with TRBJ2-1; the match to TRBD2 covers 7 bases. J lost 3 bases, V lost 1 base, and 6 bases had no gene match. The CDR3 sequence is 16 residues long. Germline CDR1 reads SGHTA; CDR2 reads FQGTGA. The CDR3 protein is CASSLMGGSLYNEQFF. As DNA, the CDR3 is TGTGCCAGCAGCTTAATGGGCGGGAGCCTCTACAATGAGCAGTTCTTC.

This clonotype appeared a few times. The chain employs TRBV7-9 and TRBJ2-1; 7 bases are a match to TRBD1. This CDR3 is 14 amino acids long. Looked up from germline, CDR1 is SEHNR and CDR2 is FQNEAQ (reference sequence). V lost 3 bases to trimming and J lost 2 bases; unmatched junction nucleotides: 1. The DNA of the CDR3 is TGTGCCAGCAGCTTCAGGGGGACCTACAATGAGCAGTTCTTC. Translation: CASSFRGTYNEQFF.

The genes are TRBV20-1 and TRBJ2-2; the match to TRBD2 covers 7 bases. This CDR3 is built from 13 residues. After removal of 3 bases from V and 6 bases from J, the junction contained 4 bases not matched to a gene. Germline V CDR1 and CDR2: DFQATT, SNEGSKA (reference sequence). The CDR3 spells CSASGGGSGELFF. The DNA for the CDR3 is TGCAGTGCTAGTGGGGGGGGGTCCGGGGAGCTGTTTTTT.

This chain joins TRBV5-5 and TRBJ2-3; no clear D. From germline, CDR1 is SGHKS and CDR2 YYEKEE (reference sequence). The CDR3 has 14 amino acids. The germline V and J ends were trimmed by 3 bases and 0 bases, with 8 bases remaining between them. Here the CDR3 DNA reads TGTGCCAGCAGCTGGGTGGCTAGCACAGATACGCAGTATTTT. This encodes CASSWVASTDTQYF.

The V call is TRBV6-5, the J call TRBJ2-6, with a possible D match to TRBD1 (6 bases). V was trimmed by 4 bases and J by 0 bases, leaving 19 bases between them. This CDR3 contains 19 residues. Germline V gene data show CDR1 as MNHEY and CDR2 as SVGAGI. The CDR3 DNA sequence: TGTGCCAGCAGTTTTCGGCTACCGGGACAAACCTCTGGGGCCAACGTCCTGACTTTC. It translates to CASSFRLPGQTSGANVLTF.

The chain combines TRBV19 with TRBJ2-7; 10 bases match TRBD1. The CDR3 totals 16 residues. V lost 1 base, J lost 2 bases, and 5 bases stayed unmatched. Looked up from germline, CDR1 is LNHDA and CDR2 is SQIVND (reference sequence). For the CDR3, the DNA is TGTGCCAGTAGTATAGGGACAGGGGGAAAGCCCTACGAGCAGTACTTC. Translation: CASSIGTGGKPYEQYF.